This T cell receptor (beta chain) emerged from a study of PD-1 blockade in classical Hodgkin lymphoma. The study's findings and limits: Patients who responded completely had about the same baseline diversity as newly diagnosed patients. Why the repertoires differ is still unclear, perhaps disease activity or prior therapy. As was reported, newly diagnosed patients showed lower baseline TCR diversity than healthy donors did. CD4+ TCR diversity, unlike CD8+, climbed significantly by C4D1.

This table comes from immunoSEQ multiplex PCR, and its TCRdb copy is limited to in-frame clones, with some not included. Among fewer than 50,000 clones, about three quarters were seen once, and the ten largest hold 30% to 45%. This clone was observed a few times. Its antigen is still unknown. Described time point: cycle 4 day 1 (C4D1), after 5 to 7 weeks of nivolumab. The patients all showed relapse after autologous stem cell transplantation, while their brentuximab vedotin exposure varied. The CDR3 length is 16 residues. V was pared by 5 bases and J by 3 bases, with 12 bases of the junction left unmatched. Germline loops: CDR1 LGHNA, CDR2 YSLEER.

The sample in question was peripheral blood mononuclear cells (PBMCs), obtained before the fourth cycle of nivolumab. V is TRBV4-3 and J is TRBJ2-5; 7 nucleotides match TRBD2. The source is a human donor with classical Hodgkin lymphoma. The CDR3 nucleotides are TGCGCCAGCAGCGCTCAACTAGTAGGGAGGGAAGAGACCCAGTACTTC. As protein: CASSAQLVGREETQYF.